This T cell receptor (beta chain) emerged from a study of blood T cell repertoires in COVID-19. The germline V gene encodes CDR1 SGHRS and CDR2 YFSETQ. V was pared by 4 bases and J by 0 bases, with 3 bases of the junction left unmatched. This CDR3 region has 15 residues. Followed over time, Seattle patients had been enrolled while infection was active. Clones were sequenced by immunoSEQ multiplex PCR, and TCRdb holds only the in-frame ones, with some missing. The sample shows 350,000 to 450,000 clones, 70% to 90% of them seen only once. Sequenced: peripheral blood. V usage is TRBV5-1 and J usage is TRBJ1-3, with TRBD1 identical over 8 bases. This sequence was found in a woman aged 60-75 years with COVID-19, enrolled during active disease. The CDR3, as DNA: TGCGCCAGCAGCGCGGGACAGGTCTCTGGAAACACCATATATTTT. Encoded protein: CASSAGQVSGNTIYF.